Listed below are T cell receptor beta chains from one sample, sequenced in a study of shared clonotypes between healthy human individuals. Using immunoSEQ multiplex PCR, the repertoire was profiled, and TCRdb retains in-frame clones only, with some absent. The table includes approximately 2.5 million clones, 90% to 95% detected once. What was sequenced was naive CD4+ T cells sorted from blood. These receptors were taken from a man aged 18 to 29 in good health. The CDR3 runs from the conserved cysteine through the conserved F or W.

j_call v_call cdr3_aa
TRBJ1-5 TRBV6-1 CASSEAGGTAQLSQHF
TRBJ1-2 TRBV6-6 CASSMGQSWSYTF
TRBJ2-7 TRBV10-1 CASSGGLARYEQYF
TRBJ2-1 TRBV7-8 CASSSGLLISYNEQFF
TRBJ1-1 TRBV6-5 CASTSDATLTAFF
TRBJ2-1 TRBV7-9 CASSLEGVIGEQFF
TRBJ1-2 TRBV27 CASSFVPASYGYTF
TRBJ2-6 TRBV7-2 CASSSRQGSPTSGANVLTF
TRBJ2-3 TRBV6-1 CASSDGALAGGGTDTQYF
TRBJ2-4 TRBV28 CASSSPGLAGRTGVDIQYF
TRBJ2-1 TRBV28 CASSFYRGNEQFF
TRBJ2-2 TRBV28 CASSLTQRRTGAGELFF
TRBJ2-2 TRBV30 CAWSVPAGGPGELFF
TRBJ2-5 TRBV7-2 CASSWTGQETQYF
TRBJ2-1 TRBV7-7 CASSFRGGGEQFF
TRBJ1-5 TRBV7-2 CASSSLGLSNQPQHF
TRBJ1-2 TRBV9 CASSLTTGRGYGYTF
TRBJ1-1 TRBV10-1 CASSRESNTEAFF
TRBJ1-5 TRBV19 CASSGDRVKPQHF
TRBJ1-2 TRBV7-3 CASSHSQGLGYTF
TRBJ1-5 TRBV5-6 CASSLGINQPQHF
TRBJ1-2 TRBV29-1 CSVGAGGDYGYTF
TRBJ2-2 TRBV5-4 CASSLAQREVGELFF
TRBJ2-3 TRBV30 CACRTSGGNTQYF
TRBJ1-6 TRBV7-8 CASSWYRSPDSPLHF
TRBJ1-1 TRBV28 CASSLDRRQGKSTEAFF
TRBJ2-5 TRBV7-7 CASSLREEIQETQYF
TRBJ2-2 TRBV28 CASRGTKNPGELFF
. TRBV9 CASSPQDPSYEQYF
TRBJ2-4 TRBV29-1 CSVVPTGVQTKNIQYF
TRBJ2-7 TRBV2 CASIRLWEQYF
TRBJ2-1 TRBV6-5 CASSSRDINNEQFF
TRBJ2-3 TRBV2 CASRMVDTQYF
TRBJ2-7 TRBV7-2 CASSLGGTLNSYEQYF
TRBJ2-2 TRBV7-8 CASSLAGELFF
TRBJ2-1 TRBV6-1 CASTTSRDGNNEQFF
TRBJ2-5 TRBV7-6 CASSLGGFGQETQYF
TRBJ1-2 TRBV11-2 CASSPRQGSGYTF
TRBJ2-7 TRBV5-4 CASSLGSTGGTYEQYF
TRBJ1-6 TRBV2 CASSGGWGMASPLHF
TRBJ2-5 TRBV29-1 CTPPAFQETQYF
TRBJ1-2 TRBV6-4 CASSDLGVYTF
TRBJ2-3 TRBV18 CASSPQGVATDTQYF
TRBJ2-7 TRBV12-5 CASGPRDSGNPYEQYF
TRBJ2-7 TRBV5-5 CASSFRDSYEQYF
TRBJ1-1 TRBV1 CTSSPQVNTEAFF
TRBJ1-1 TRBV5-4 CASSWGQGIANTEAFF
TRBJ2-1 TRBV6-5 CASRPAVGNEQFF